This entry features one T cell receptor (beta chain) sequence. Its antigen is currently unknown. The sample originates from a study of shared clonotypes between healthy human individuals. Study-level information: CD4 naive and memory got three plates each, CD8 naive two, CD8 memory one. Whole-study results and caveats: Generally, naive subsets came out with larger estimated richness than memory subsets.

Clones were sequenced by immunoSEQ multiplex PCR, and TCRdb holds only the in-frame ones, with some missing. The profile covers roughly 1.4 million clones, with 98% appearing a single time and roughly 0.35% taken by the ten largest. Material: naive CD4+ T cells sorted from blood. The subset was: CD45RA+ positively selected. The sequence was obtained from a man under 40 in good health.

The CDR3 DNA reads TGTGCCAGCAGTTACGGCCTAGCGGAAACTGGGGAGCAGTACTTC. Translating gives CASSYGLAETGEQYF. This sequence joins TRBV6-6 and TRBJ2-7; 7 nucleotides agree with TRBD2. Looked up from germline, CDR1 is MNHNY and CDR2 is SVGAGI (reference sequence). The CDR3 covers 15 residues. V lost 2 bases, J lost 7 bases, and 11 bases stayed unmatched.